The rows below give T cell receptor beta chains drawn from one sample of a study of T-cell memory formation after mild COVID-19. TCRdb fed the 5' RACE reads into MiXCR, producing one record per CDR3 protein. The sample includes roughly 580,000 distinct CDR3 sequences, roughly 18% of them seen just once. The sequencing sample was made of PBMCs or a T cell subset sorted from them (not recorded which). These receptors were taken from an adult woman who had mild COVID-19 (a few samples of this study predate the infection). Cell type and time point are not known. Both conserved end residues are part of each CDR3. Fields, in order: D gene, J gene, V gene, clone size, CDR3 DNA, CDR3 protein. D genes are given only for firm matches. A row's size may be missing; if present it is once, few, many or a size class.

D gene: -; J gene: TRBJ1-5; V gene: TRBV27; clone size: -; CDR3 DNA: TGTGCCAGCAGCCCCTCTTGGGGGGCGGGTCAGCCCCAGCATTTT; CDR3 protein: CASSPSWGAGQPQHF
D gene: -; J gene: TRBJ1-6; V gene: TRBV6-4; clone size: few; CDR3 DNA: TGTGCCAGCAGTGACGTTGTCGGGGCAAATTCACCCCTCCACTTT; CDR3 protein: CASSDVVGANSPLHF
D gene: TRBD2; J gene: TRBJ2-1; V gene: TRBV24-1; clone size: -; CDR3 DNA: TGTGCCACCAGTGATCCGGGACTAGCGGGAGGCTATGAGCAGTTCTTC; CDR3 protein: CATSDPGLAGGYEQFF
D gene: -; J gene: TRBJ1-1; V gene: TRBV5-4; clone size: few; CDR3 DNA: TGTGCCAGCAGCTTGGGTGGTCGGATCATGAACACTGAAGCTTTCTTT; CDR3 protein: CASSLGGRIMNTEAFF
D gene: -; J gene: TRBJ1-1; V gene: TRBV6-5; clone size: -; CDR3 DNA: TGTGCCAGCAGTTACTCCACAGCTATAGACTACACTGAAGCTTTCTTT; CDR3 protein: CASSYSTAIDYTEAFF
D gene: TRBD2; J gene: TRBJ2-3; V gene: TRBV4-2; clone size: many; CDR3 DNA: TGTGCCAGCAGCCAAGCGGGGGGGCCGACAGATACGCAGTATTTT; CDR3 protein: CASSQAGGPTDTQYF
D gene: TRBD1; J gene: TRBJ2-7; V gene: TRBV15; clone size: many; CDR3 DNA: TGTGCCACCAGCAGAGGTGGAACAGGGGGCCACGAGCAGTACTTC; CDR3 protein: CATSRGGTGGHEQYF
D gene: -; J gene: TRBJ1-1; V gene: TRBV6-5; clone size: -; CDR3 DNA: TGTGCCAGCACCCAAACAGGGTCGCGAGCTTTCTTT; CDR3 protein: CASTQTGSRAFF
D gene: TRBD1; J gene: TRBJ1-5; V gene: TRBV2; clone size: few; CDR3 DNA: TGTGCCAGCACCAGATTTGGGGACAGGGACAATCAGCCCCAGCATTTT; CDR3 protein: CASTRFGDRDNQPQHF
D gene: -; J gene: TRBJ1-1; V gene: TRBV5-5; clone size: -; CDR3 DNA: TGTGCCAGCAGCCTCGTGTGGACTGAAGCTTTCTTT; CDR3 protein: CASSLVWTEAFF
D gene: -; J gene: TRBJ1-5; V gene: TRBV15; clone size: -; CDR3 DNA: TGTGCCACCAGCAGAGACCAGGGTGTAAGTCAGCCCCAGCATTTT; CDR3 protein: CATSRDQGVSQPQHF
D gene: TRBD1; J gene: TRBJ2-7; V gene: TRBV7-9; clone size: few; CDR3 DNA: TGTGCCAGCAGCGGGACAGGGGCAGTGGGCGAGCAGTACTTC; CDR3 protein: CASSGTGAVGEQYF
D gene: TRBD2; J gene: TRBJ2-1; V gene: TRBV12-3/TRBV12-4; clone size: few; CDR3 DNA: TGTGCCAGCAGTTTTTCGACTAGCGGTTACAATGAGCAGTTCTTC; CDR3 protein: CASSFSTSGYNEQFF
D gene: TRBD1; J gene: TRBJ2-6; V gene: TRBV6-5; clone size: -; CDR3 DNA: TGTGCCAGCAGTGGGGAACCGGGACAGTCCCTCTCTGGGGCCAACGTCCTGACTTTC; CDR3 protein: CASSGEPGQSLSGANVLTF
D gene: -; J gene: TRBJ2-7; V gene: TRBV5-4; clone size: -; CDR3 DNA: TGTGCCAGCAGCCGTCGACAGAGCTCCTACGAGCAGTACTTC; CDR3 protein: CASSRRQSSYEQYF
D gene: -; J gene: TRBJ2-1; V gene: TRBV6-1; clone size: -; CDR3 DNA: TGTGCCAGCCAGGGGGGGGTCTACAATGAGCAGTTCTTC; CDR3 protein: CASQGGVYNEQFF
D gene: TRBD1; J gene: TRBJ1-1; V gene: TRBV18; clone size: few; CDR3 DNA: TGTGCCAGCTCACCAGCGACAGGGAGGCCTGAAGCTTTCTTT; CDR3 protein: CASSPATGRPEAFF
D gene: TRBD1; J gene: TRBJ2-7; V gene: TRBV6-1; clone size: few; CDR3 DNA: TGTGCCAGCAGTGAAAGACAGGGGATGAACGAGCAGTACTTC; CDR3 protein: CASSERQGMNEQYF
D gene: -; J gene: TRBJ1-2; V gene: TRBV12-3/TRBV12-4; clone size: -; CDR3 DNA: TGTGCCAGCACCTTAAGGCAAGCTAACTATGGCTACACCTTC; CDR3 protein: CASTLRQANYGYTF
D gene: -; J gene: TRBJ1-5; V gene: TRBV18; clone size: -; CDR3 DNA: TGTGCCAGCTCACCACGGGGACAGCCCCAGCATTTT; CDR3 protein: CASSPRGQPQHF
D gene: -; J gene: TRBJ1-2; V gene: TRBV12-3/TRBV12-4; clone size: -; CDR3 DNA: TGTGCCAGCAGTTGGAACCGGGGGAACTATGGCTACACCTTC; CDR3 protein: CASSWNRGNYGYTF
D gene: -; J gene: TRBJ2-7; V gene: TRBV20-1; clone size: -; CDR3 DNA: TGCAGTGCGGAGCCACGACCCCCTACCTACGAGCAGTACTTC; CDR3 protein: CSAEPRPPTYEQYF
D gene: TRBD2; J gene: TRBJ2-4; V gene: TRBV4-1; clone size: -; CDR3 DNA: TGCGCCAGCAGCCAAGAGGCTAGCGGGGCCCTAGCCAAAAACATTCAGTACTTC; CDR3 protein: CASSQEASGALAKNIQYF
D gene: -; J gene: TRBJ2-7; V gene: TRBV20-1; clone size: -; CDR3 DNA: TGCAGTGCTAGGGGAGGAGGGGGCTCCTTTTACGAGCAGTACTTC; CDR3 protein: CSARGGGGSFYEQYF
D gene: TRBD1; J gene: TRBJ2-2; V gene: TRBV27; clone size: -; CDR3 DNA: TGTGCCAGCAGCGGGGACAGTAAGGGGTGGTACACCGGGGAGCTGTTTTTT; CDR3 protein: CASSGDSKGWYTGELFF
D gene: TRBD2; J gene: TRBJ2-5; V gene: TRBV9; clone size: -; CDR3 DNA: TGTGCCAGCAGCGTAGATCGGGGGGGTCAAGAGACCCAGTACTTC; CDR3 protein: CASSVDRGGQETQYF
D gene: -; J gene: TRBJ2-7; V gene: TRBV4-1; clone size: few; CDR3 DNA: TGCGCCAGCAGCCCTCTCCTGTCCTCCTACGAGCAGTACTTC; CDR3 protein: CASSPLLSSYEQYF
D gene: TRBD1; J gene: TRBJ1-5; V gene: TRBV2; clone size: -; CDR3 DNA: TGTGCCAGCAACCGGGACAGCGGCCCCGCTCAGCCCCAGCATTTT; CDR3 protein: CASNRDSGPAQPQHF
D gene: -; J gene: TRBJ2-7; V gene: TRBV5-4; clone size: few; CDR3 DNA: TGTGCCAGCAGCCGGGTGGGGTACGAGCAGTACTTC; CDR3 protein: CASSRVGYEQYF
D gene: -; J gene: TRBJ2-6; V gene: TRBV9; clone size: few; CDR3 DNA: TGTGCCAGCAGCGTAAGGAGCGGGGCCAACGTCCTGACTTTC; CDR3 protein: CASSVRSGANVLTF
D gene: -; J gene: TRBJ1-1; V gene: TRBV12-3/TRBV12-4; clone size: few; CDR3 DNA: TGTGCCAGCAGTTTTAACAGGATGAACACTGAAGCTTTCTTT; CDR3 protein: CASSFNRMNTEAFF
D gene: -; J gene: TRBJ1-2; V gene: TRBV7-3; clone size: few; CDR3 DNA: TGTGCCAGCAGCTCCTGGACGGATATGGGAAGTGCTAACTATGGCTACACCTTC; CDR3 protein: CASSSWTDMGSANYGYTF
D gene: TRBD1; J gene: TRBJ2-3; V gene: TRBV30; clone size: -; CDR3 DNA: TGTGCCTGGAGTGTATCGGGACAGGGGGTCTCAGATACGCAGTATTTT; CDR3 protein: CAWSVSGQGVSDTQYF
D gene: -; J gene: TRBJ1-1; V gene: TRBV10-3; clone size: -; CDR3 DNA: TGTGCCATCAGTACTACAGGGAACACTGAAGCTTTCTTT; CDR3 protein: CAISTTGNTEAFF
D gene: TRBD1; J gene: TRBJ2-1; V gene: TRBV24-1; clone size: few; CDR3 DNA: TGTGCCACCAGTGAGCCCTTCCGGGACAGGAGCTCCAATGAGCAGTTCTTC; CDR3 protein: CATSEPFRDRSSNEQFF
D gene: -; J gene: TRBJ2-7; V gene: TRBV20-1; clone size: -; CDR3 DNA: TGCAGTGCAGAGGACACTCAAAACTCCTACGAGCAGTACTTC; CDR3 protein: CSAEDTQNSYEQYF
D gene: -; J gene: TRBJ2-5; V gene: TRBV7-2; clone size: -; CDR3 DNA: TGTGCCAGCAGGGAGTTAGTACAAGAGACCCAGTACTTC; CDR3 protein: CASRELVQETQYF
D gene: TRBD2; J gene: TRBJ2-2; V gene: TRBV11-3; clone size: -; CDR3 DNA: TGTGCCAGCAGGGGAGGGCCAGCAGGCGGGGAGCTGTTTTTT; CDR3 protein: CASRGGPAGGELFF
D gene: TRBD2; J gene: TRBJ2-3; V gene: TRBV19; clone size: -; CDR3 DNA: TGTGCCAGTAACCTAGCGGGAGGGACCGCAGATACGCAGTATTTT; CDR3 protein: CASNLAGGTADTQYF
D gene: -; J gene: TRBJ1-2; V gene: TRBV19; clone size: -; CDR3 DNA: TGTGCCAGTAAGGGTGCGCGGGGCTACACCTTC; CDR3 protein: CASKGARGYTF
D gene: -; J gene: TRBJ1-5; V gene: TRBV12-3/TRBV12-4; clone size: few; CDR3 DNA: TGTGCCAGCAGTTTAGGGTCCGCGGAGCCCCAGCATTTT; CDR3 protein: CASSLGSAEPQHF
D gene: -; J gene: TRBJ2-2; V gene: TRBV29-1; clone size: -; CDR3 DNA: TGCAGCGTCGGGACGGCGGGCACCGGGGAGCTGTTTTTT; CDR3 protein: CSVGTAGTGELFF
D gene: TRBD2; J gene: TRBJ2-5; V gene: TRBV10-3; clone size: -; CDR3 DNA: TGTGCCATCAGTCCGGGACTAGCAGAGACCCAGTACTTC; CDR3 protein: CAISPGLAETQYF
D gene: -; J gene: TRBJ1-6; V gene: TRBV6-5; clone size: few; CDR3 DNA: TGTGCCAGCAGTTACTCGAGGCTAGCACCCCTCCACTTT; CDR3 protein: CASSYSRLAPLHF
D gene: -; J gene: TRBJ1-5; V gene: TRBV30; clone size: -; CDR3 DNA: TGTGCCTGGAGTGAAGGGAGCTATAGCAATCAGCCCCAGCATTTT; CDR3 protein: CAWSEGSYSNQPQHF
D gene: -; J gene: TRBJ2-7; V gene: TRBV12-3/TRBV12-4; clone size: -; CDR3 DNA: TGTGCCAGCAGCGCCCGCAGGGTCGAGCAGTACTTC; CDR3 protein: CASSARRVEQYF
D gene: TRBD2; J gene: TRBJ2-3; V gene: TRBV9; clone size: few; CDR3 DNA: TGTGCCAGCAGCGCCGGAGGAGCGGGGCTTGGAACAGATACGCAGTATTTT; CDR3 protein: CASSAGGAGLGTDTQYF
D gene: -; J gene: TRBJ2-7; V gene: TRBV6-2/TRBV6-3; clone size: -; CDR3 DNA: TGTGCCAGCAGCCGGCCGGGTCGTGAGGAGCAGTACTTC; CDR3 protein: CASSRPGREEQYF